The rows below give T cell receptor beta chains drawn from one sample of a study of T-cell memory formation after mild COVID-19. TCRdb used MiXCR to reprocess the 5' RACE reads, holding one entry per CDR3 protein. The sample holds fewer than 450,000 distinct CDR3 sequences, 20% to 30% seen once. Sample: PBMCs or a T cell subset sorted from them (not recorded which). These receptors were taken from an adult woman who had mild COVID-19 (a few samples of this study predate the infection). Cell type and time point are not known. Both conserved end residues are part of each CDR3. A D gene is named only where the DNA matches it firmly. Only some rows state a clone size, as once, few, many or a class for expanded clones.

v_call,clone_size,j_call,d_call,cdr3_nt,cdr3_aa
TRBV4-1,NA,TRBJ2-3,TRBD2,TGCGCCAGCAGCCTTTCGGGCGGGGGGGCCCAAGCAGATACGCAGTATTTT,CASSLSGGGAQADTQYF
TRBV30,NA,TRBJ2-1,NA,TGTGCCTGGAGTGTATTCATGGAAGAGCAGTTCTTC,CAWSVFMEEQFF
TRBV7-2,NA,TRBJ2-1,NA,TGTGCCAGCAGCTTAACCACGATCGATGGGTTCTTC,CASSLTTIDGFF
TRBV12-3/TRBV12-4,many,TRBJ2-2,TRBD1,TGTGCCAGCAGTTTCCGACAGGGGGCTAGCGGGGAGCTGTTTTTT,CASSFRQGASGELFF
TRBV2,few,TRBJ1-1,NA,TGTGCCAGCAGTGAACCCGTGAACACTGAAGCTTTCTTT,CASSEPVNTEAFF
TRBV20-1,few,TRBJ2-2,NA,TGCAGTGCTAGCCTTCTGAGCACCGGGGAGCTGTTTTTT,CSASLLSTGELFF
TRBV20-1,NA,TRBJ2-7,NA,TGCAGGGTAGGCTCCTACTCCCCATCCTACGAGCAGTACTTC,CRVGSYSPSYEQYF
TRBV7-6,NA,TRBJ1-4,NA,TGTGCCAGCAGCTTAGGGGCGGGGGCAACTAATGAAAAACTGTTTTTT,CASSLGAGATNEKLFF
TRBV15,NA,TRBJ2-3,TRBD2,TGTGCCACCAGCACTAGCGGCGATGGGGCAAACACAGATACGCAGTATTTT,CATSTSGDGANTDTQYF
TRBV18,NA,TRBJ1-5,TRBD1,TGTGCCAGCTCACTCTCTGTCGACAGGGGAGGCAATCAGCCCCAGCATTTT,CASSLSVDRGGNQPQHF
TRBV29-1,few,TRBJ2-5,NA,TGCAGCGTTGTGGCGAGCCTTGGAGGAGAGACCCAGTACTTC,CSVVASLGGETQYF
TRBV5-4,NA,TRBJ1-2,NA,TGTGCCAGCAGCTTGGGGAGGCGCCCTGATGGCTACACCTTC,CASSLGRRPDGYTF
TRBV9,few,TRBJ1-1,NA,TGTGCCAGCAGCGCAGCACAGGTTTTGAACACTGAAGCTTTCTTT,CASSAAQVLNTEAFF
TRBV7-8,NA,TRBJ2-7,NA,TGTGCCAGCAGCTTTGACAGACGTTCCTACGAGCAGTACTTC,CASSFDRRSYEQYF
TRBV7-9,NA,TRBJ1-4,NA,TGTGCCAGCAGCTTAGCGGTAGAGGGACTCTCCACTAATGAAAAACTGTTTTTT,CASSLAVEGLSTNEKLFF
TRBV28,NA,TRBJ2-1,NA,TGTGCCAGCAGTCCCGGCCGGCTAAATGAGCAGTTCTTC,CASSPGRLNEQFF
TRBV12-3/TRBV12-4,NA,TRBJ1-4,TRBD1,TGTGCCAGCAGGTCCGGGACAGGGAATGAAAAACTGTTTTTT,CASRSGTGNEKLFF
TRBV14,few,TRBJ2-1,TRBD2,TGTGCCAGCAGCCACCAATTCGTGACTAGCGGGAGCAATGAGCAGTTCTTC,CASSHQFVTSGSNEQFF
TRBV12-3/TRBV12-4,many,TRBJ2-7,TRBD1,TGTGCCAGCAGTTTAGCGGCAGGGGGTTCCTACGAGCAGTACTTC,CASSLAAGGSYEQYF
TRBV27,NA,TRBJ2-2,NA,TGTGCCAGCAGTGGCTACGGGGAGCTGTTTTTT,CASSGYGELFF
TRBV7-9,few,TRBJ2-7,NA,TGTGCCAGCAGCTTAGTTAACCGGGACTCCGTTCTCTTC,CASSLVNRDSVLF
TRBV6-2/TRBV6-3,NA,TRBJ2-6,NA,TGTGCCACCAATAGCCAGGGAGTTTCCTCTGGGGCCAACGTCCTGACTTTC,CATNSQGVSSGANVLTF
TRBV20-1,many,TRBJ2-3,TRBD2,TGCAGTGCTAGAGATCAGCTAGCGGCCAACCCACATTACACAGATACGCAGTATTTT,CSARDQLAANPHYTDTQYF
TRBV6-5,NA,TRBJ2-7,NA,TGTGCCAGCAGTTACTCTGGGGCGGGGGAGCAGTACTTC,CASSYSGAGEQYF
TRBV5-1,NA,TRBJ1-2,NA,TGCGCCAGCAGCTTAGGGGAGGACTATGGCTACACCTTC,CASSLGEDYGYTF
TRBV7-3,few,TRBJ1-1,NA,TGTGCCAGCAGCTTAACGAGGACCGAGTCAAAAGCTTTCTTT,CASSLTRTESKAFF
TRBV20-1,NA,TRBJ2-3,TRBD1,TGCAGTGCTAGAGTCCTCCTCCCGGGACAGGGCACAGATACGCAGTATTTT,CSARVLLPGQGTDTQYF
TRBV19,NA,TRBJ2-2,NA,TGTGCCAGTAGTATAGGGGGCTCAGTCGGGGAGCTGTTTTTT,CASSIGGSVGELFF
TRBV6-1,NA,TRBJ1-1,TRBD1,TGTGCCGGACGTTCACAGGGGGCTGTGAACACTGAAGCTTTCTTT,CAGRSQGAVNTEAFF
TRBV5-1,NA,TRBJ2-1,TRBD2,TGCGCCAGCAGGAAACTAGCGGGGGGCAACAATGAGCAGTTCTTC,CASRKLAGGNNEQFF
TRBV12-3/TRBV12-4,many,TRBJ2-3,NA,TGTGCCAGCGGTAGAGGGGCCGGCACAGATACGCAGTATTTT,CASGRGAGTDTQYF
TRBV5-5,NA,TRBJ1-1,NA,TGTGCCAGCAGCTTGGGGGGCGTGGTGGGGGATGCTTTCTTT,CASSLGGVVGDAFF
TRBV9,many,TRBJ2-7,TRBD1,TGTGCCAGCGCGGACAGGGGATCCTACGAGCAGTACTTC,CASADRGSYEQYF
TRBV2,few,TRBJ2-1,NA,TGTGCCAGCAGTGTTATCGCTGAGTCCTATGAGCAGTTCTTC,CASSVIAESYEQFF
TRBV7-8,few,TRBJ1-2,NA,TGTGCCAGCAGCTCGGCACGGGGTGAGGGTTCGGGCTACACCTTC,CASSSARGEGSGYTF
TRBV20-1,NA,TRBJ1-2,TRBD1,TGCAGTGCTAGAGGTCCTTTTCGGCTGGACAGGGATGGCTACACCTTC,CSARGPFRLDRDGYTF
TRBV4-1,few,TRBJ2-2,NA,TGCGCCAGCAGCAACCGCAGGGGCGAGAACACCGGGGAGCTGTTTTTT,CASSNRRGENTGELFF
TRBV30,NA,TRBJ2-5,NA,TGTGCCTGGAGTGTAGGCTGGCAAGAGACCCAGTACTTC,CAWSVGWQETQYF
TRBV27,few,TRBJ1-4,NA,TGTGCCAGCAGTTCCCCTTCGAAGGGGACTCCGGGAAAACTGTTTTTT,CASSSPSKGTPGKLFF
TRBV7-2,few,TRBJ2-2,NA,TGTGCCAGCAGCTTCATTGTTTTCAATCGGGGGCTTTACACCGGGGAGCTGTTTTTT,CASSFIVFNRGLYTGELFF
TRBV6-5,few,TRBJ1-1,TRBD1,TGTGCCAGCAGTCCAGGGGACAGGGTGGAAGGCACTGAAGCTTTCTTT,CASSPGDRVEGTEAFF
TRBV7-9,NA,TRBJ1-4,NA,TGTGCCAGCAGGTACGACCTCGGGACAACTAATGAAAAACTGTTTTTT,CASRYDLGTTNEKLFF
TRBV9,NA,TRBJ2-5,NA,TGTGCCAGCAGCGTAGGAGGTGATTCCCGAGAGACCCAGTACTTC,CASSVGGDSRETQYF
TRBV4-1,few,TRBJ2-7,TRBD2,TGCGCCAGCAGCCGTATACCCCTAGCGGGGGCCTACGAGCAGTACTTC,CASSRIPLAGAYEQYF
TRBV20-1,NA,TRBJ2-7,NA,TGCAGTGCTAGAGATTGGGGTGGAGACAGGACCTACGAGCAGTACTTC,CSARDWGGDRTYEQYF
TRBV11-2,NA,TRBJ2-1,NA,TGTGCCAGCAGCTTCGGGGGCCAGGGCCCCGACAATGAGCAGTTCTTC,CASSFGGQGPDNEQFF
TRBV6-6,NA,TRBJ2-1,TRBD2,TGTGCCAGCACCTCACGAGCTAGCGGGAGTGGCTCCTACAATGAGCAGTTCTTC,CASTSRASGSGSYNEQFF
TRBV29-1,many,TRBJ1-4,NA,TGCAGCGTCCGGGGAGGGAGCAATGAAAAACTGTTTTTT,CSVRGGSNEKLFF